Below are 12 T cell receptor beta chains sequenced from a single sample in a study of CD4 and CD8 cells across lung adenocarcinoma regions. TCRdb reanalysed the PCR reads using MiXCR and keeps one entry per CDR3 protein. The table has roughly 25,000 distinct CDR3 sequences, approximately 52% seen once; the top ten hold 20% to 25%. The sequencing sample was made of CD4+ T cells from the center of a lung tumor. The receptor source for this set is a male donor with lung adenocarcinoma. The CD4 and CD8 labels of this study may be unreliable.

This clonotype was detected many times. J is TRBJ2-5 and V is TRBV7-2; D gene ambiguous. Looked up from germline, CDR1 is SGHTA and CDR2 is FQGNSA. The CDR3 contains 12 residues. Trimming shortened V by 4 bases and J by 0 bases, and 3 bases separated the two germline ends. The CDR3 bases are TGTGCCAGCAGCTCCTACCAAGAGACCCAGTACTTC. It codes for CASSSYQETQYF.

This clonotype is a singleton in its sample. J is TRBJ2-2 and V is TRBV14; D gene ambiguous. Germline CDR1 and CDR2: SGHDN and FVKESK. This CDR3 region has 13 residues. Trimming took off 4 bases at V and 8 bases at J, with 11 bases between the two ends. The chain's CDR3 is CASSPEFRGELFF. As DNA, the CDR3 is TGTGCCAGCAGCCCCGAATTCAGGGGGGAGCTGTTTTTT.

This clonotype was recorded many times. The genes are TRBV6-1 and TRBJ2-2; D is uncertain. The CDR3 spans 14 residues. Germline V gene lookup returns CDR1 MNHNS and CDR2 SASEGT. The V end lost 8 bases, the J end lost 5 bases, and 15 bases lay between the germline ends. CDR3 DNA sequence: TGTGCCAGCTCCTCGACGTGGGGAACCGGGGAGCTGTTTTTT. Translation gives CASSSTWGTGELFF.

This clonotype is judged medium-sized. This rearrangement joins TRBV6-5 to TRBJ2-3, with D unresolved. CDR1 and CDR2 (germline): MNHEY, SVGAGI. With 2 bases removed from V and 6 bases from J, the gap between germline ends came to 6 bases. The CDR3 has 12 amino acids. The CDR3 protein is CASSYPGDTQYF. The CDR3 DNA follows: TGTGCCAGCAGTTACCCCGGCGATACGCAGTATTTT.

This clonotype was seen many times. The V call is TRBV27, the J call TRBJ2-1; perhaps D is TRBD1 or TRBD2 (5 bases each). The DNA end is a closer match to TRBJ2-5, so the J assignment may be wrong. The CDR3 covers 12 residues. Germline loops: CDR1 MNHEY, CDR2 SMNVEV (reference sequence). The DNA of the CDR3 is TGTGCCAGCAGGGGGGACGGTCAGACCCAGTACTTC. It is translated as CASRGDGQTQYF.

The chain employs TRBV7-6 and TRBJ2-1; 10 bases map to TRBD2. The junction had 19 bases not matched to a gene; V was cut back by 5 bases and J by 9 bases. CDR1 SGHVS and CDR2 FNYEAQ come from the germline V gene. The CDR3 extends over 18 amino acids. The CDR3 DNA reads as TGTGCCAGCAGCCCCGTTATCAGCGGGGGGGGGGGGGGGGGTGAGCAGTTCTTC. Protein product: CASSPVISGGGGGGEQFF.

This clonotype came up many times. This sequence joins TRBV7-8 and TRBJ2-7; 11 bases fit TRBD1. The V segment lost 4 bases and the J segment 0 bases; nucleotides outside the gene matches: 11. The CDR3 is 18 residues long. Germline CDR1 SGHVS, CDR2 FQNEAQ. CDR3 in amino acids: CASSSGTGGFRSSYEQYF. The CDR3 DNA sequence: TGTGCCAGCAGCTCCGGGACAGGGGGGTTCAGGAGCTCCTACGAGCAGTACTTC. Full variable domain (remainder filled in from reference TRBV7-8 and TRBJ2-7): GAGVSQSPRYKVAKRGQDVALRCDPISGHVSLFWYQQALGQGPEFLTYFQNEAQLDKSGLPSDRFFAERPEGSVSTLKIQRTQQEDSAVYLCASSSGTGGFRSSYEQYFGPGTRLTVT.

V usage is TRBV10-3 and J usage is TRBJ2-5, with 7 nucleotides matching TRBD2. The CDR3 has 14 residues. The germline gives CDR1 ENHRY, CDR2 SYGVKD. The CDR3: CAGTGGSGQETQYF. In DNA, the CDR3 is TGTGCGGGGACCGGGGGGAGTGGCCAGGAAACCCAGTACTTC.

The table lists this clonotype with many counts. The genes are TRBV27 and TRBJ1-5; D call uncertain. The CDR3 length is 11 residues. V lost 4 bases and J 4 bases, leaving 2 bases between the germline ends. The germline V gene has CDR1 MNHEY and CDR2 SMNVEV (reference sequence). CDR3: CASSSNQPQHF. The CDR3 region has the DNA TGTGCCAGCAGTTCAAATCAGCCCCAGCATTTT.

Points on this clonotype: One end of the junction varies from germline; a read error may be responsible. For the CDR3, the DNA is TGCGCCAGGGGCCACAGAACCACAGATACGCAGTACTTC. This gives the protein CARGHRTTDTQYF. V is TRBV27 and J is TRBJ2-3, with D perhaps matching TRBD1 (6 bases). Matching the DNA end better, TRBJ2-7 makes the J call doubtful. The CDR3 sequence is 13 residues long. Germline loops: CDR1 MNHEY, CDR2 SMNVEV (reference sequence).

This clonotype is classed as medium-sized (0.01 to 0.1%). This chain links TRBV6-1 with TRBJ1-4, with 11 bases lining up with TRBD1. This CDR3 is built from 15 residues. Germline trimming cut 2 bases from V and 8 bases from J; bases unmatched to any gene: 4. Germline CDR1 reads MNHNS; CDR2 reads SASEGT. CDR3: CASSERTGGAEKLFF. CDR3 DNA sequence: TGTGCCAGCAGTGAAAGGACAGGGGGCGCGGAAAAACTGTTTTTT.

This chain uses TRBV4-1 with TRBJ2-1; D not resolved. The ends were cut back, 0 bases at V and 4 bases at J, with 16 bases in the middle. CDR1 MGHRA and CDR2 YSYEKL come from the germline V gene. The CDR3 is 17 amino acids. The CDR3, as DNA: TGCGCCAGCAGCCAAGAAGGCCCGCGAAGCAGGTACAATGAGCAGTTCTTC. Translating gives CASSQEGPRSRYNEQFF.